This TCR beta chain was found in a study of blood T cell repertoires in COVID-19 (dated by TCRdb to between 2020 and 2021). Some background on the complete study: The collaborator samples originated in the United States, Italy and Spain and spanned the acute and convalescent phases of COVID-19. The dataset comprised deeply sampled blood TCRbeta repertoires from subjects exposed to, actively infected with, or recovered from COVID-19. The repertoires were released in a freely available public database intended as a resource for research on the immune response to SARS-CoV-2. The sample metadata nearly always contained a de-identified subject ID, COVID-19 status, age in years and sex. The samples were drawn from two sources: the first 160 participants of the ongoing ImmuneRACE study, and over 950 subjects contributed by 6 global collaborators. Where HLA class I and class II types were available, the types were taken from metadata supplied by the sample provider, not from assay-based typing. The prospective study material was composed of cDNA or gDNA derived from T cells, B-cell-depleted T cells, or PBMCs. The full study reports these points: The amount of clinical and demographic metadata varied by source and participant and was provided uncurated.

Turning to this clone: Its antigen has not been determined. No base-level quality is on record; no much larger clone is a single base apart.

V was cut back by 1 base and J by 1 base, leaving a gap of 7 bases between them. The CDR3, from cysteine to phenylalanine, totals 14 residues. Just CDR3 DNA is preserved here, 42 bases in frame from base 1. CDR1 and CDR2 (LNHDA, SQIVND) derive from the germline V gene (reference sequence). TCRbeta CDR3 regions were amplified from genomic DNA by means of the immunoSEQ Assay, a bias-controlled multiplex PCR. For the original study's pipeline: The number of nucleated cells in each sample was estimated from the amplification of reference gene primers within the assay. To quantify the absolute abundance of each unique TCRbeta CDR3 rearrangement, sequence reads were collapsed and filtered. For each sample, productive Simpson clonality was calculated as the square root of Simpson's diversity index across productive rearrangements. Drawn from immuneACCESS, this table holds only the in-frame rearrangements with V and J called that TCRdb kept. Clones are partly lost; checked studies trace under half to an unresolved V gene and leave the rest unexplained. V and J calls and clone size are as listed in that table; D and trimming were resolved from the DNA. For this sample there are around 250,000 clones; roughly 90% appear just once. The top ten clones comprise over 2% of the sample.

Another Seattle source contributed samples from volunteer blood donors who had recovered from COVID-19. Whole blood was collected in K2EDTA tubes by collaborating institutions according to the institutions' own protocols. For TCRbeta analysis, collaborators shipped samples in one of three forms: frozen whole blood, isolated PBMCs, or DNA extracted from either of those sample types. The TCR comes from a man under 40 who had recovered from COVID-19. Recombination joined TRBV19 with TRBJ1-1; confidence is insufficient to name the D gene. The sequencing input was peripheral blood. CDR3 sequence: CASSIVAGNTEAFF. The nucleotides are TGTGCCAGTAGTATAGTTGCGGGGAACACTGAAGCTTTCTTT.